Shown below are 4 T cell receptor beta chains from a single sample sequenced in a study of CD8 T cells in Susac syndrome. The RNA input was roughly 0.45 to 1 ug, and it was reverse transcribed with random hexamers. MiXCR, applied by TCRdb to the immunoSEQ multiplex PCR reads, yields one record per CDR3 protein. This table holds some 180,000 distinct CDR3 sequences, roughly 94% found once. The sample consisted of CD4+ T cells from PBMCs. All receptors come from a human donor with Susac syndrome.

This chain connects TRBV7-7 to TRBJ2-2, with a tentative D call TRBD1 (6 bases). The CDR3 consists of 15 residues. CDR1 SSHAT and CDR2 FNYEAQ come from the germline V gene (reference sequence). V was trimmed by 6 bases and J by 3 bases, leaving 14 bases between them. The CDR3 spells CASRQGSGDTGELFF. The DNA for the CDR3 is TGTGCCAGCAGACAGGGTTCCGGGGACACCGGGGAGCTGTTTTTT.

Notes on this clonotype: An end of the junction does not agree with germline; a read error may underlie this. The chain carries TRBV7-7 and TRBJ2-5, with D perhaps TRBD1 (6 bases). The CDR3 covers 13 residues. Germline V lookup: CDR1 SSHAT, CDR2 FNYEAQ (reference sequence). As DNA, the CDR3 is TGTGCTAGCAGCCCGACGCAGGGGGAGACCCAGTACTTC. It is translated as CASSPTQGETQYF.

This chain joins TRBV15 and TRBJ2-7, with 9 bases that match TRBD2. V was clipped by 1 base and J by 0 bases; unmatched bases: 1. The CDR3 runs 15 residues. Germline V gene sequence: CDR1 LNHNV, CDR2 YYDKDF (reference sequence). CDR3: CATSRAAGGSYEQYF. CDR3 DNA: TGTGCCACCAGCAGAGCAGCGGGGGGCTCCTACGAGCAGTACTTC.

The CDR3 sequence is CANGQGVSYNEQFF. Written as DNA, the CDR3 is TGTGCCAATGGACAGGGAGTTAGCTACAATGAGCAGTTCTTC. The chain uses TRBV2 and TRBJ2-1; 8 bases fit TRBD1. CDR1 SNHLY and CDR2 FYNNEI come from the germline V gene. V shed 10 bases, J shed 3 bases, and the junction held 8 bases outside the gene matches. There are 14 residues in the CDR3.